Sequencing of this T cell receptor beta chain was carried out in a study of blood T cell repertoires in COVID-19. Germline trimming cut 4 bases from V and 2 bases from J; bases unmatched to any gene: 8. Per the germline V gene, CDR1 is SGHTA and CDR2 is FQGNSA. CDR3 length equals 16 residues. Authors' processing steps: Estimated nucleated cell counts came from reference gene primer amplification. Clones were read by immunoSEQ multiplex PCR, and TCRdb kept only the in-frame ones, dropping some. The V and J calls and the clone size are those of that table, but D and trimming were determined from the DNA. This table holds under 350,000 clones, 80% to 90% found once.

Sequences were obtained from PBMCs or T cells enriched from blood (not recorded which). The sequence derives from a woman in her 40s with acute COVID-19. This chain joins TRBV7-2 and TRBJ1-5; 7 bases match TRBD1. The CDR3 sequence: CASSSGQAEGNQPQHF. In DNA, the CDR3 is TGTGCCAGCAGCTCAGGACAGGCAGAGGGCAATCAGCCCCAGCATTTT.